The clone carrying this TCR beta chain has only a few counts. Its target is not known. The data originate from a study of blood T cells in healthy people across ages. The study recruited healthy Caucasian donors from Russia who were aged about 6 to 100. Every donor gave 9 to 10 milliliters of peripheral blood. Then a second PCR, running roughly 7 to 11 cycles, was carried out with a sample-barcoded 5' primer and a J-beta primer mix. Each sample yielded at least 3 million CDR3-containing paired-end reads. TCRdb recomputed calls from the 5' RACE reads with MiXCR, one row per CDR3 protein. Of hundreds of thousands of distinct CDR3 sequences in the sample, around 20% were seen once. Study-wide findings and caveats: In older individuals, TCR beta diversity per million T cells was lower, falling roughly linearly with age.

V was shortened by 1 base and J by 0 bases, with 13 bases between the two germline ends. The CDR3 extends over 15 amino acids. The germline V gene encodes CDR1 DFQATT and CDR2 SNEGSKA (reference sequence). This sequence was found in a man between 65 and 85 years old in good health. Material for sequencing was blood. This sequence joins TRBV20-1 and TRBJ2-7, with D unresolved. CDR3 sequence (DNA): TGCAGTGCTAGAGGTGGTAGGCAGAGCTCCTACGAGCAGTACTTC. Protein product: CSARGGRQSSYEQYF.